There are a few counts of the clone carrying this T cell receptor (beta chain). The target antigen is unknown. This sample is part of a study of T cell responses to AZD1222 COVID-19 vaccine. Whole-study results and caveats: No day 14 peak samples; only post-peak repertoires were characterized. The donor cohort was predominantly white British with a female majority, and clonal diversity may have been underestimated.

The table came from immunoSEQ multiplex PCR; TCRdb's copy has only in-frame clones and leaves some out. Among about 210,000 clones listed, around 94% were seen once. The receptor was derived from an adult who received the MenACWY meningococcal vaccine as a control. The input for sequencing was peripheral blood, taken 28 days after the second dose of the MenACWY control vaccine.

CDR3: CASTRGAEAFF. The CDR3 DNA is TGTGCCAGCACCAGGGGAGCTGAAGCTTTCTTT. This chain uses TRBV7-2 with TRBJ1-1; possible D gene TRBD1, 6 bases. With 7 bases removed from V and 6 bases from J, the gap between germline ends came to 9 bases. The V gene's germline CDR1 is SGHTA and CDR2 FQGNSA. The CDR3 runs to 11 residues.